This entry concerns a single T cell receptor (beta chain). Its antigen remains unknown. With 5 bases clipped from V and 4 bases from J, the junction kept 11 bases outside the gene matches. This CDR3 is built from 15 residues. The germline V gene encodes CDR1 SGHTA and CDR2 FQGNSA. The sample belongs to a study of beta chain features in type 1 diabetes. cDNA synthesis used the whole RNA isolate, giving expressed TCRB sequences. Generated by immunoSEQ multiplex PCR, the TCRdb table keeps only in-frame clones and is missing some. The table lists about 640,000 clones, roughly 12% of them singletons. Findings and limits, study-wide: Within each of all four CD4+ subsets, Type 1 diabetes patients had TCRB CDR3s that were moderately but significantly shorter. PCR might preferentially amplify shorter templates, equally in patients and controls. Patients' naive, central memory and Treg TCRB repertoires seemed closer to one another than those of healthy donors.

This receptor was identified in a man aged 25-45 years with type 1 diabetes. Material: naive CD4+ T cells from blood. The chain couples TRBV7-2 to TRBJ2-7; 7 nucleotides match TRBD1. CDR3 sequence: CASSPGTAYGYEQYF. The DNA for the CDR3 is TGTGCCAGCAGCCCCGGGACAGCTTACGGGTACGAGCAGTACTTC.